The 4 T cell receptor beta chains in this list originate from one sample, sequenced in a study of blood T cells in healthy people across ages. With a J-beta primer mix and a sample-barcoded 5' primer, a second PCR ran about 7 to 11 cycles. TCRdb called the 5' RACE reads again in MiXCR, with one record for every CDR3 protein. The sample consists of 1.5 million to 2 million distinct CDR3 sequences, 28% of them appearing once. Sequencing input: blood. All receptors come from a woman aged 30 to 39 in good health.

This clonotype was seen a handful of times. The chain links TRBV18 to TRBJ1-4; TRBD1 agrees at 7 bases. J gave up 8 bases and V 6 bases, and 9 bases lay outside the gene matches. This CDR3 is 14 amino acids long. The germline V gene encodes CDR1 KGHSH and CDR2 LQKENI. The CDR3 bases are TGTGCCAGCTCGTCTAGGGACAGATCCGAAAAACTGTTTTTT. Amino acid sequence: CASSSRDRSEKLFF.

In nucleotides, the CDR3 is TGTGCCAGCAGCAAAGCGGGACAGTCCCCCTACGAGCAGTACTTC. This codes for CASSKAGQSPYEQYF. The chain links TRBV21-1 to TRBJ2-7; the DNA was not used to check the table's D call, TRBD1. TRBV21-1 is a recognized pseudogene. The CDR3 is made up of 15 amino acids.

J is TRBJ2-6 and V is TRBV3-1; 10 bases fit TRBD1. The CDR3 has 18 amino acids. The germline gives CDR1 LGHDT, CDR2 YNNKEL (reference sequence). V was clipped by 3 bases and J by 0 bases; unmatched bases: 5. The CDR3 loop reads CASSHGTGAPSGANVLTF. CDR3 coding DNA: TGTGCCAGCAGCCATGGGACAGGGGCTCCCTCTGGGGCCAACGTCCTGACTTTC.

Remarks on this clonotype: The germline gene is not matched at one end of the junction; a read error may be the cause. This chain joins TRBV5-1 and TRBJ2-1; a weak D match, TRBD2 (6 bases). CDR3 size: 13 residues. Germline assignment: CDR1 SGHRS and CDR2 YFSETQ. This chain's CDR3 is CASSAGRSDEQFF. CDR3 DNA sequence: TGTGCCAGCAGCGCTGGGAGGTCCGATGAGCAGTTCTTC.